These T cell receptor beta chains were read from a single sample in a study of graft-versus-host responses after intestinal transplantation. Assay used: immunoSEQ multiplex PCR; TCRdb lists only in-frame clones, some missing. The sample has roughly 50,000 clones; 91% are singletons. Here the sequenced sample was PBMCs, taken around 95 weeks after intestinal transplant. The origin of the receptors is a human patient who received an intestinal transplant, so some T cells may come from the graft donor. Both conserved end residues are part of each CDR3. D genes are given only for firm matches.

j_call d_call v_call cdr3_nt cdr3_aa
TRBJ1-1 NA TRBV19 TGTGCCAGTAGTATAGACGCCTACGGGAGCACTGAAGCTTTCTTT CASSIDAYGSTEAFF
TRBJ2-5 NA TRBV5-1 TGCGCCAGCAGCTTGGGGACCGGGACTTTTGAAGAGACCCAGTACTTC CASSLGTGTFEETQYF
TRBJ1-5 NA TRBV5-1 TGCGCCAGCAGCTTGGCGGACCCAGGGGTTCAGCCCCAGCATTTT CASSLADPGVQPQHF
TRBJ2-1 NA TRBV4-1 TGCGCCAGCAGCGCCGATCCTACCGGGGGACTCTACAATGAGCAGTTCTTC CASSADPTGGLYNEQFF
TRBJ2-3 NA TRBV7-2 TGTGCCAGCAGCTTAGTCGCCCCAGATACGCAGTATTTT CASSLVAPDTQYF
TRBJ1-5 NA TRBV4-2 TGTGCCAGCAGCCAAGGGGGCCGCAATCAGCCCCAGCATTTT CASSQGGRNQPQHF
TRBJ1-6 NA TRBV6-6 TGTGCCCCCGGGAACAGGACCTATAATTCACCCCTCCACTTT CAPGNRTYNSPLHF
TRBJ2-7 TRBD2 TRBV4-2 TGTGCCAGCAGCCAAGGGGGTAGCGGGGGGTCCCGTCTTAAGTACTTC CASSQGGSGGSRLKYF
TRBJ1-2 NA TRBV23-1 TGCGCCAGCACATCGGGAGCTATAAACTATGGCTACACCTTC CASTSGAINYGYTF
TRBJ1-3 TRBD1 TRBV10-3 TGTGCCATCAGCCAACTGGACAGGGAAGACACCATATATTTT CAISQLDREDTIYF
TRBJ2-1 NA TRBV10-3 TGTGCCATCAGTGAGTCGGCGATTGCAAGCAATGAGCAGTTCTTC CAISESAIASNEQFF
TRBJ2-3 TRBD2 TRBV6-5 TGTGCCAGCAGTTACTCGGTTAGCGGGGCCGCGCAGTATTTT CASSYSVSGAAQYF
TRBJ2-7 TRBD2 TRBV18 TGTGCCAGCTCACCCGTAGCGGGTGACGAGCAGTACTTC CASSPVAGDEQYF
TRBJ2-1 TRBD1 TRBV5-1 TGCGCCAGCAGAGACCGGGACAGGGCCTACAATGAGCAGTTCTTC CASRDRDRAYNEQFF
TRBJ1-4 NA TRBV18 TGTGCCAGCTCACCACCTGGGGCTTATGAAAAACTGTTTTTT CASSPPGAYEKLFF
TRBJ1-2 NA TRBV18 TGTGCCAGCTCACCTGAGGTCGGACAGAACTATGGCTACACCTTC CASSPEVGQNYGYTF